The 7 T cell receptor beta chains in this list originate from one sample, sequenced in a study of blood T cell repertoires in COVID-19. Sequencing was performed with immunoSEQ multiplex PCR; in TCRdb, only in-frame clones are kept and a portion is missing. The sample contains some 42,000 clones, 70% to 90% of which appear only once. Sequenced material: peripheral blood. The receptors were gathered from a human donor in a cohort sampled during active COVID-19.

This clone was detected only once. The chain recombines TRBV3-1 (or the pseudogene TRBV3-2) with TRBJ1-5, with D hard to call. With 7 bases removed from V and 2 bases from J, the gap between germline ends came to 24 bases. There are 18 residues in the CDR3. The V gene's germline CDR1 is LGHDT and CDR2 YNNKEL (reference sequence). The CDR3 nucleotides read TGTGCCAGCACCTCGGGGTACCCAAACCGGCAGGGCAATCAGCCCCAGCATTTT. This translates into CASTSGYPNRQGNQPQHF.

The V and J genes are TRBV19 and TRBJ2-7; 8 positions agree with TRBD1. With V trimmed by 1 base and J by 0 bases, 5 bases remained unmatched. The CDR3 loop spans 16 amino acids. CDR1 LNHDA and CDR2 SQIVND come from the germline V gene (reference sequence). CDR3 in DNA: TGTGCCAGTAGTATAGTCCCTGGACAGGGCTCCTACGAGCAGTACTTC. Its translation: CASSIVPGQGSYEQYF.

The chain uses TRBV24-1 and TRBJ2-7; 10 nucleotides agree with TRBD1. CDR3 size: 16 residues. The V segment lost 1 base and the J segment 4 bases; nucleotides outside the gene matches: 6. Looked up from germline, CDR1 is KGHDR and CDR2 is SFDVKD. Here the CDR3 reads CATSDFLGQGVYEQYF. The DNA of the CDR3 is TGTGCCACCAGTGATTTCCTCGGACAGGGGGTTTACGAGCAGTACTTC.

V gene TRBV10-2 combines with J gene TRBJ1-5; D remains ambiguous. The CDR3 has 18 residues. CDR1 is WSHSY, CDR2 SAAADI, per germline. V dropped 1 base and J dropped 0 bases, with 16 bases sitting between them. The CDR3: CASSELTAQLYSNQPQHF. The CDR3 nucleotides are TGCGCCAGCAGTGAGTTGACCGCACAGCTGTATAGCAATCAGCCCCAGCATTTT.

The chain carries TRBV2 and TRBJ1-5; 7 positions agree with TRBD1. In germline, CDR1 is SNHLY, CDR2 FYNNEI. The CDR3 is 14 residues long. Trimming removed 6 bases from V and 9 bases from J; junction bases left unmatched: 11. The CDR3 bases are TGTGCCAGCAGCCAGGAGGGGGCAGGTCGGCCCCAGCATTTT. It translates to CASSQEGAGRPQHF.

This clone was counted once. This chain links TRBV3-1 (or the pseudogene TRBV3-2) with TRBJ1-6; tentative D call: TRBD1 (5 bases). V lost 0 bases to trimming and J lost 10 bases, with 13 bases between them. This CDR3 is 15 amino acids long. The germline V gene has CDR1 LGHDT and CDR2 YNNKEL (reference sequence). CDR3 nucleotide sequence: TGTGCCAGCAGCCAAGATATGGGGCAACGATCACCCCTCCACTTT. Translation gives CASSQDMGQRSPLHF.

This chain joins TRBV6-6 and TRBJ2-1; D not resolved. Deletions cut 6 bases from V and 3 bases from J, with 9 bases between. Germline V gene sequence: CDR1 MNHNY, CDR2 SVGAGI (reference sequence). The CDR3 totals 13 residues. DNA for the CDR3: TGTGCCAGCAGCCATACATTCTACAATGAGCAGTTCTTC. Translating it yields CASSHTFYNEQFF.